The clone carrying this T cell receptor (beta chain) appeared many times. Its target is unknown. Other DNA sequences in the same sample also yield this CDR3. Per germline, CDR1 GTSNPN and CDR2 SVGIG (reference sequence). The CDR3 is made up of 14 amino acids. Trimming shortened V by 0 bases and J by 6 bases, and 11 bases separated the two germline ends. This record belongs to a study of shared clonotypes between healthy human individuals. Study-level information: A couple of women and three men aged 18 to 49 made up the donors. Whole-study results and caveats: Estimated richness was generally greater in naive than memory subsets.

Deep-level settings were used for running the assay. The repertoire was sequenced with immunoSEQ multiplex PCR; TCRdb's copy has only in-frame clones and lacks some. The sample has about 1.1 million clones; roughly 77% are singletons. The chain recombines TRBV30 with TRBJ2-2; D remains unclear. This receptor was obtained from a man aged 18 to 30 in good health. Some clones in this sample may be carry-over from other donors' samples. The sequenced material came from memory CD4+ T cells from PBMCs. Subset indicated: CD45RA-negative fraction. CDR3 coding DNA: TGTGCCTGGAGTGTACCTCCGTATGCCGGGGAGCTGTTTTTT. This codes for CAWSVPPYAGELFF.